This paragraph covers one T cell receptor beta chain sequence. This entry comes from a study of OX40 agonist ivuxolimab in advanced cancers. About the research overall: Among those enrolled, mean age was about 63 years (range roughly 23 to 79) and less than 90% were male.

Assay used: immunoSEQ multiplex PCR; TCRdb lists only in-frame clones, some missing. The table has fewer than 70,000 clones, roughly 86% seen once; the top ten hold roughly 2%. Germline V CDR1 and CDR2: SGHRS, YFSETQ. V was cut by 2 bases and J by 5 bases, with 11 bases left in between. This CDR3 contains 14 residues. Exclusion of a patient followed from autoimmune disease history or systemic immunosuppression. The TCR comes from an adult with an advanced solid tumor such as melanoma, head and neck, liver or kidney cancer. V is TRBV5-1 and J is TRBJ2-1; a weak D match, TRBD2 (5 bases). Material: CD4+ or CD8+ T cells sorted from blood, obtained in a trial of the OX40 agonist ivuxolimab. This chain's CDR3 is CASSLGPGNNEQFF. The CDR3 bases are TGCGCCAGCAGCTTAGGGCCGGGGAACAATGAGCAGTTCTTC.